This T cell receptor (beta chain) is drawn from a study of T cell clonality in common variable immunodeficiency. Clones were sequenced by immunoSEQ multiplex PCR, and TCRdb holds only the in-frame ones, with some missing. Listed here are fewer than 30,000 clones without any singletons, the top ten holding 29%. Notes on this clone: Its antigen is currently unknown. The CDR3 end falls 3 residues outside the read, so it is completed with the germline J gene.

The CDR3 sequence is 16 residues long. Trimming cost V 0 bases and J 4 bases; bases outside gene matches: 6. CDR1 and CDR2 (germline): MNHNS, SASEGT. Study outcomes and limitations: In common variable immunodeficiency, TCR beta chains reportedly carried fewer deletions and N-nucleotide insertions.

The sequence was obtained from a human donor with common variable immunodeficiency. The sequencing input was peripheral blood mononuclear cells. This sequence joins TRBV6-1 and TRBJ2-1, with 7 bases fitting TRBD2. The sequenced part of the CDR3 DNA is TGTGCCAGCAGTGAAGCTTGGCTAGCGGAGTACAATGAG. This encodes CASSEAWLAEYNE. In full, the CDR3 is CASSEAWLAEYNEQFF.